This T cell receptor beta chain was identified during a study of blood T cell repertoires in COVID-19. Study as a whole: Acute and convalescent COVID-19 samples came from the United States, Italy and Spain.

Cohorts were determined from participant-reported clinical history. Each recovered donor of Cohort 3 presented with two negative PCRs, clearance, or symptom resolution. CDR1 MGHDK and CDR2 SYGVNS come from the germline V gene. The CDR3 is 15 amino acids. Trimming removed 3 bases at V and 0 bases at J, with 9 bases between. Assay used: immunoSEQ multiplex PCR; TCRdb lists only in-frame clones, some missing. The profile shows 190,000 or so clones, 86% of them singletons. This chain links TRBV25-1 with TRBJ1-5; D is unclear. This clonotype was obtained from a woman in her twenties or thirties who had recovered from COVID-19. Source material: PBMCs or T cells enriched from blood (not recorded which). The CDR3 bases are TGTGCCAGCAGTGAGGAGAGTTATAGCAATCAGCCCCAGCATTTT. The encoded protein is CASSEESYSNQPQHF.